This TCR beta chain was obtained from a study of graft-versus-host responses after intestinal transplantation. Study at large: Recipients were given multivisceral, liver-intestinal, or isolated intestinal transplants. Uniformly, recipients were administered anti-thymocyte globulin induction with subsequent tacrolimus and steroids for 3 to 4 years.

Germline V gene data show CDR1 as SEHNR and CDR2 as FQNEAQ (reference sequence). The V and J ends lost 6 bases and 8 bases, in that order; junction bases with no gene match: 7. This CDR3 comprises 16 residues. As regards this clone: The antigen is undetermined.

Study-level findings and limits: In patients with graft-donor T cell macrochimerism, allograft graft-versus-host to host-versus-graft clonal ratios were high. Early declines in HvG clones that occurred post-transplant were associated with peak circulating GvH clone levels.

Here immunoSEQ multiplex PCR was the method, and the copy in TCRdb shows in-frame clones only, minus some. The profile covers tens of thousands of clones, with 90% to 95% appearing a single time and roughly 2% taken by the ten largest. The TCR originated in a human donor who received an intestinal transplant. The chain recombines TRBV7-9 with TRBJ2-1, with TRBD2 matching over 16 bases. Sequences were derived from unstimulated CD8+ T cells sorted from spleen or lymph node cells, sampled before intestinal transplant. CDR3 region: CASRSPGLAGGHEQFF. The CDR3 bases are TGTGCCAGCAGATCCCCGGGACTAGCGGGGGGGCATGAGCAGTTCTTC.